The 21 T cell receptor beta chains in this list originate from one sample, sequenced in a study of T cells in Graves' hyperthyroidism and ophthalmopathy. TCR beta CDR3 regions were amplified from RNA. Initially, a first-round RT-PCR of the TCR CDR3 employed the HTBI primer set. TCRdb ran MiXCR on the multiplex PCR reads and lists one entry per CDR3 protein. The table shows about 290,000 distinct CDR3 sequences, with 13% occurring only once. Sequencing input: blood. Source of these receptors: a woman aged 25 to 39 with Graves' hyperthyroidism that later progressed to Graves' ophthalmopathy.

In this sample, this clonotype turned up many times. The chain carries TRBV28 and TRBJ1-2; no firm D call. Trimming pared 4 bases from V and 7 bases from J, leaving 7 bases between. CDR1 is MDHEN and CDR2 is SYDVKM in the germline V gene. CDR3 length equals 11 residues. The CDR3 spells CASSSLSGYTF. The CDR3 nucleotides read TGTGCCAGCAGTTCCCTTTCTGGCTACACCTTC.

This clonotype was counted at least ten times. V is TRBV12-3 or TRBV12-4 and J is TRBJ2-1; 8 nucleotides agree with TRBD1. This CDR3 contains 14 residues. With 5 bases clipped from V and 9 bases from J, the junction kept 9 bases outside the gene matches. CDR3 sequence: CASSPPGQEGEQFF. The CDR3 coding sequence is TGTGCCAGCAGTCCCCCGGGACAGGAGGGTGAGCAGTTCTTC.

This clonotype was recorded many times. The CDR3 protein is CASSLGGTGNQPQHF. As DNA, the CDR3 is TGTGCCAGCAGCTTAGGGGGGACAGGCAATCAGCCCCAGCATTTT. The chain uses TRBV7-9 and TRBJ1-5; 7 nucleotides match TRBD1. Unmatched junction bases numbered 2, after V lost 1 base and J lost 2 bases. This CDR3 has 15 amino acids. Germline-derived CDR1 and CDR2 are SEHNR and FQNEAQ (reference sequence).

This clonotype was observed at least ten times. The V call is TRBV10-3, the J call TRBJ1-1, with D uncertain. Per the germline V gene, CDR1 is ENHRY and CDR2 is SYGVKD. Between the trimmed V and J ends, which lost 4 bases and 11 bases, there was a span of 17 bases. This CDR3 is built from 13 residues. CDR3: CAISAGSGPRAFF. The DNA of the CDR3 is TGTGCCATCAGTGCAGGTTCTGGACCGCGCGCTTTCTTT.

This clonotype came up many times. The chain is built from TRBV14 and TRBJ2-5; D may be TRBD2 (5 bases). CDR3 length equals 14 residues. Germline CDR1 SGHDN, CDR2 FVKESK. Trimming stripped 1 base from V and 7 bases from J, with 13 bases between. The CDR3 DNA reads as TGTGCCAGCAGCCAAGTGAACTACGCGGGGACCCAGTACTTC. Residues: CASSQVNYAGTQYF.

This clonotype showed up many times. This sequence joins TRBV5-1 and TRBJ1-1, with D possibly matching TRBD1 (6 bases). The CDR3 is made up of 15 amino acids. The germline CDR1 and CDR2 sequences are SGHRS and YFSETQ. The V and J ends lost 4 bases and 5 bases respectively, with 18 bases between them. The CDR3 DNA reads as TGCGCCAGCAGCCACGGTACGGGGGGCGGGACTGAAGCTTTCTTT. The encoded protein is CASSHGTGGGTEAFF.

This clonotype was detected many times. V usage is TRBV20-1 and J usage is TRBJ2-7, with TRBD2 matching over 9 bases. Germline V gene sequence: CDR1 DFQATT, CDR2 SNEGSKA (reference sequence). The V and J ends lost 6 bases and 3 bases, in that order; junction bases with no gene match: 3. This CDR3 is 12 amino acids long. The CDR3 spells CSAAGGFYEQYF. CDR3 sequence (DNA): TGCAGTGCGGCGGGGGGGTTCTACGAGCAGTACTTC.

This clonotype was seen repeatedly, ten times or more. The CDR3 protein is CSASEPDRGYNEQFF. The CDR3 bases are TGCAGTGCTAGCGAACCGGACAGGGGTTACAATGAGCAGTTCTTC. The rearrangement uses TRBV20-1 and TRBJ2-1, with 9 bases identical to TRBD1. Germline CDR1 and CDR2: DFQATT and SNEGSKA (reference sequence). V was pared by 3 bases and J by 4 bases, with 7 bases of the junction left unmatched. The CDR3 spans 15 residues.

This clonotype was found many times. The rearrangement links TRBV7-9 to TRBJ2-4; 8 bases map to TRBD1. The CDR3 runs to 15 residues. Germline lookup yields CDR1 SEHNR and CDR2 FQNEAQ (reference sequence). The J segment lost 3 bases and the V segment lost 3 bases, leaving 4 bases of the junction unmatched. CDR3 bases: TGTGCCAGCAGCTTTACGGGACAGGACAAAAACATTCAGTACTTC. It specifies CASSFTGQDKNIQYF.

There are many counts of this clonotype. The rearrangement uses TRBV7-8 and TRBJ2-1; TRBD1 is a possible D gene (6 bases). CDR1 is SGHVS and CDR2 is FQNEAQ in the germline V gene. The CDR3 is 15 amino acids. V lost 3 bases to trimming and J lost 8 bases, with 17 bases between them. The CDR3 reads CASSLEMIGGDEQFF. CDR3 nucleotides: TGTGCCAGCAGCTTGGAGATGATAGGGGGAGATGAGCAGTTCTTC.

In its sample, this clonotype was seen many times. This chain joins TRBV20-1 and TRBJ2-1; unclear D gene. Per germline, CDR1 DFQATT and CDR2 SNEGSKA (reference sequence). V lost 1 base and J lost 8, with 12 bases in between. The CDR3 has 13 amino acids. For the CDR3, the DNA is TGCAGTGCTAGAGGGTCCCCGAGCGATGAGCAGTTCTTC. Its translation: CSARGSPSDEQFF.

The sample holds many counts of this clonotype. The rearrangement uses TRBV27 and TRBJ1-2, with D maybe TRBD1 (5 bases). CDR3 length equals 13 residues. Germline lookup yields CDR1 MNHEY and CDR2 SMNVEV (reference sequence). Deletions cut 3 bases from V and 5 bases from J, with 10 bases between. This CDR3 reads CASSFDRLYGYTF. CDR3 nucleotides: TGTGCCAGCAGTTTCGACAGATTATATGGCTACACCTTC.

This clonotype was found many times. The V and J genes are TRBV5-6 and TRBJ2-3; TRBD2 agrees at 8 bases. CDR1 SGHDT and CDR2 YYEEEE come from the germline V gene. After removal of 2 bases from V and 0 bases from J, the junction contained 2 bases not matched to a gene. CDR3 length equals 15 residues. CDR3 loop: CASSFQRESTDTQYF. CDR3 DNA: TGTGCCAGCAGCTTCCAGCGGGAGAGCACAGATACGCAGTATTTT.

This clonotype was observed many times. The chain joins TRBV7-2 to TRBJ2-5; D is perhaps TRBD2 (6 bases). With 4 bases removed from V and 5 bases from J, the gap between germline ends came to 17 bases. CDR1 is SGHTA and CDR2 is FQGNSA in the germline V gene. The CDR3 is 15 residues long. The DNA for the CDR3 is TGTGCCAGCAGCTCTAATGGACTAACCCAGGAGACCCAGTACTTC. Translated: CASSSNGLTQETQYF.

This clonotype was seen a few times. The chain recombines TRBV7-9 with TRBJ1-4; D unresolved. This CDR3 is built from 12 residues. Trimming removed 3 bases at V and 8 bases at J, with 7 bases between. CDR1 SEHNR and CDR2 FQNEAQ come from the germline V gene (reference sequence). The DNA of the CDR3 is TGTGCCAGCAGCTTTTCCGAGGAAAAACTGTTTTTT. This encodes CASSFSEEKLFF.

Ten or more counts support this clonotype. The V gene is TRBV15, the J gene TRBJ1-5, with 9 bases fitting TRBD1. In germline, CDR1 is LNHNV, CDR2 YYDKDF (reference sequence). The length of the CDR3 is 15 residues. V shed 3 bases and J 1 base; nucleotides not matched to a gene: 1. The CDR3 DNA is TGTGCCACCAGCAGCGGGACAGGGAGCAATCAGCCCCAGCATTTT. Its protein is CATSSGTGSNQPQHF.

This clonotype appeared a few times. This chain links TRBV24-1 with TRBJ2-6; 7 nucleotides match TRBD1. J was trimmed by 0 bases and V by 3 bases; bases with no gene match: 10. The CDR3 has 19 residues. CDR1 and CDR2 from the germline V gene are KGHDR and SFDVKD. This CDR3 reads CATSDPRDSAFSGANVLTF. The CDR3 bases are TGTGCCACCAGTGATCCCCGGGACAGTGCCTTCTCTGGGGCCAACGTCCTGACTTTC.

There are many counts of this clonotype. V is TRBV24-1 and J is TRBJ2-2; 7 nucleotides agree with TRBD2. Germline V gives CDR1 KGHDR, CDR2 SFDVKD. V shed 6 bases, J shed 7 bases, and the junction held 4 bases outside the gene matches. The CDR3 length is 13 residues. In nucleotides, the CDR3 is TGTGCCACCAGTAGGCTAGCGGACGGGGAGCTGTTTTTT. Translating it yields CATSRLADGELFF.

This clonotype was detected ten times or more. The chain carries TRBV6-2 or TRBV6-3 and TRBJ1-2; 8 bases map to TRBD1. V was clipped by 10 bases and J by 4 bases; unmatched bases: 8. This CDR3 has 13 residues. CDR1 and CDR2 from the germline V gene are MNHEY and SVGEGT. The CDR3 DNA sequence: TGTGCCACCCTAGGGACAGGCTTCTATGGCTACACCTTC. Its translation: CATLGTGFYGYTF.

This clonotype showed up many times. The rearrangement uses TRBV27 and TRBJ1-6, with 7 bases matching TRBD1. The CDR3 consists of 20 residues. With V trimmed by 5 bases and J by 0 bases, 16 bases remained unmatched. CDR1 and CDR2 (germline): MNHEY, SMNVEV (reference sequence). This CDR3 reads CASSTLSGTAKSSYNSPLHF. CDR3 nucleotides: TGTGCCAGCAGTACACTTTCCGGGACAGCGAAGAGCTCCTATAATTCACCCCTCCACTTT.

The table lists this clonotype with a few counts. This chain connects TRBV7-9 to TRBJ2-7; no firm D call. V was clipped by 9 bases and J by 11 bases, with 17 bases between them. The CDR3 runs 11 residues. Germline V CDR1 and CDR2: SEHNR, FQNEAQ (reference sequence). In DNA form, the CDR3 reads TGTGCCAGTACAGACGAGACGACGAAGTACTTC. Translation: CASTDETTKYF.